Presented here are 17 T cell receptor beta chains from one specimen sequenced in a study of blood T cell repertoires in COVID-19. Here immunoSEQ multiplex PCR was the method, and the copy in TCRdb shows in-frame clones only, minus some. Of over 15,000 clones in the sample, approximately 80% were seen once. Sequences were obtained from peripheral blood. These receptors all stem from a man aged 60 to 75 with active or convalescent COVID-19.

CDR3 region: CASSQVTGQGYGYTF. The CDR3 DNA reads TGCGCCAGCAGCCAAGTCACGGGACAGGGGTATGGCTACACCTTC. This sequence joins TRBV4-1 and TRBJ1-2, with 10 bases matching TRBD1. CDR3 length: 15 amino acids. V was pared by 1 base and J by 5 bases, with 4 bases of the junction left unmatched. Germline values: CDR1 MGHRA, CDR2 YSYEKL.

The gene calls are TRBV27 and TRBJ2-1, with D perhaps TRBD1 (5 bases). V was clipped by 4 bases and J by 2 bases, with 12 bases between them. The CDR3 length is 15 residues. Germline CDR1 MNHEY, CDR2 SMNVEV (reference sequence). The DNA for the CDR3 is TGTGCCAGCAGTTGGGCCAAAGGGGCCTACAATGAGCAGTTCTTC. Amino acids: CASSWAKGAYNEQFF.

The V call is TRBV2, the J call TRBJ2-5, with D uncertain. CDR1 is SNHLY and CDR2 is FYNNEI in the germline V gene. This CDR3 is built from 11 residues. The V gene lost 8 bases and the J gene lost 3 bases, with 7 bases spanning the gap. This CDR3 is CASVREETQYF. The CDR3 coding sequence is TGTGCCAGCGTAAGAGAAGAGACCCAGTACTTC.

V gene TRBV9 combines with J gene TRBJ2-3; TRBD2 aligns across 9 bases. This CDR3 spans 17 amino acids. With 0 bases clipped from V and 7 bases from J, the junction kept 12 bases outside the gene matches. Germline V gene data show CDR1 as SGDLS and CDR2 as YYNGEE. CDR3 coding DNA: TGTGCCAGCAGCGTAGTAGGTAGCGGGGGCCCCGGAAATACGCAGTATTTT. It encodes CASSVVGSGGPGNTQYF. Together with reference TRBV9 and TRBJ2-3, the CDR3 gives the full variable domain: DSGVTQTPKHLITATGQRVTLRCSPRSGDLSVYWYQQSLDQGLQFLIQYYNGEERAKGNILERFSAQQFPDLHSELNLSSLELGDSALYFCASSVVGSGGPGNTQYFGPGTRLTVL.

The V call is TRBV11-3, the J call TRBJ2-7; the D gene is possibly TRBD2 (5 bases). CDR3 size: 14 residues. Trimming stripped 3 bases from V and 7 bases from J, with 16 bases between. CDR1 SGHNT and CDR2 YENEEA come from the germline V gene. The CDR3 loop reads CASSFGPSTGEQYF. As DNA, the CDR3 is TGTGCCAGCAGCTTTGGGCCTTCCACGGGGGAGCAGTACTTC.

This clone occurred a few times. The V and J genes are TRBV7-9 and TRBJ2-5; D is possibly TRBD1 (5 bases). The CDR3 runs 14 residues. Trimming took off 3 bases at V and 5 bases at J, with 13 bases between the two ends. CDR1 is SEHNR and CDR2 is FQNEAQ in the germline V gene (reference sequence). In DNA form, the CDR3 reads TGTGCCAGCAGCTTTGACAGTTCTTGGGAGACCCAGTACTTC. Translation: CASSFDSSWETQYF.

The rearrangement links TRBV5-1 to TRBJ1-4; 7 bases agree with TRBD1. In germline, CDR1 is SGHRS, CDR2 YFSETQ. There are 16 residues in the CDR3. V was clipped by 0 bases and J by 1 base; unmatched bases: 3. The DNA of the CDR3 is TGCGCCAGCAGCTTGGGGACAGGCCAAACTAATGAAAAACTGTTTTTT. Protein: CASSLGTGQTNEKLFF. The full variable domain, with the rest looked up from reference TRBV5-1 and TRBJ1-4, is KAGVTQTPRYLIKTRGQQVTLSCSPISGHRSVSWYQQTPGQGLQFLFEYFSETQRNKGNFPGRFSGRQFSNSRSEMNVSTLELGDSALYLCASSLGTGQTNEKLFFGSGTQLSVL.

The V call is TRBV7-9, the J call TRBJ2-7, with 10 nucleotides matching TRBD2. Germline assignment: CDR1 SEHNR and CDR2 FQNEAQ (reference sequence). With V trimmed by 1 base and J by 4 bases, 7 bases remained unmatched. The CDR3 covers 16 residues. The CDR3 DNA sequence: TGTGCCAGCAGCTTAGGGCTAGCGGGAGTCTCGTACGAGCAGTACTTC. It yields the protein CASSLGLAGVSYEQYF. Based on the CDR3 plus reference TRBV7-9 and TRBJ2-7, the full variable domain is DTGVSQNPRHKITKRGQNVTFRCDPISEHNRLYWYRQTLGQGPEFLTYFQNEAQLEKSRLLSDRFSAERPKGSFSTLEIQRTEQGDSAMYLCASSLGLAGVSYEQYFGPGTRLTVT.

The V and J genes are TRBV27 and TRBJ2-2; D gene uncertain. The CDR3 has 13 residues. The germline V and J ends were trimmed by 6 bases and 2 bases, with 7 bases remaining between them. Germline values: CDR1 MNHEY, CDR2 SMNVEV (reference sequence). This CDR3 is CASRSSNTGELFF. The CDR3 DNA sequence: TGTGCCAGCAGATCTAGTAACACCGGGGAGCTGTTTTTT.

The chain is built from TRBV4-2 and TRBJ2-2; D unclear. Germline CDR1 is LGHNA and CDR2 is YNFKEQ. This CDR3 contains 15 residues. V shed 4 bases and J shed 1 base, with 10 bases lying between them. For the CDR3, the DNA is TGTGCCAGCAGCCCCTACGAGGAGAACACCGGGGAGCTGTTTTTT. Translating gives CASSPYEENTGELFF.

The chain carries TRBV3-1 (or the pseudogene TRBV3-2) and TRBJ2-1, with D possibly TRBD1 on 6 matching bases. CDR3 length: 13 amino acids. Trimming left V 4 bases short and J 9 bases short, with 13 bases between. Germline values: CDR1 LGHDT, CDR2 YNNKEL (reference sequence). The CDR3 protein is CASSRLQGTEQFF. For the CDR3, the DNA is TGTGCCAGCAGCCGACTTCAGGGGACTGAGCAGTTCTTC.

The CDR3 here is CASSRNGGGPSYGYTF. As DNA, the CDR3 is TGCGCCAGCAGCCGGAATGGCGGGGGACCTAGTTACGGCTACACCTTC. This chain uses TRBV4-1 with TRBJ1-2, with TRBD1 as a possible D gene (5 bases). CDR3 size: 16 residues. V dropped 4 bases and J dropped 8 bases, with 23 bases sitting between them. Germline V lookup: CDR1 MGHRA, CDR2 YSYEKL.

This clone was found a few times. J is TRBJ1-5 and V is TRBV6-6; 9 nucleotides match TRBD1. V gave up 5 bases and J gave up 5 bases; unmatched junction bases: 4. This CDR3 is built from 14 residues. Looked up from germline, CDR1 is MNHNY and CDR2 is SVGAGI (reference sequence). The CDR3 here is CASSTGQGYQPQHF. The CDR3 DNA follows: TGTGCCAGCAGTACGGGACAGGGATATCAGCCCCAGCATTTT.

CDR3 sequence (DNA): TGTGCCAGCAGTTACGGTCGGGAATTGAACACTGAAGCTTTCTTT. Residues: CASSYGRELNTEAFF. The chain carries TRBV6-5 and TRBJ1-1; no clear D. The V gene lost 2 bases and the J gene lost 0 bases, with 10 bases spanning the gap. The length of the CDR3 is 15 residues. CDR1 and CDR2 (germline): MNHEY, SVGAGI.

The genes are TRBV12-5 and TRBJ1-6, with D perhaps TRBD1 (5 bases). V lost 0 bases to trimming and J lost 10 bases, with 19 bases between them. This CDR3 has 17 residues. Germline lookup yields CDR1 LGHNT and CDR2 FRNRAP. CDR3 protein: CASGLVTWGKERSPLHF. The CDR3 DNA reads TGTGCTAGTGGTTTGGTCACATGGGGCAAGGAGAGGTCACCCCTCCACTTT. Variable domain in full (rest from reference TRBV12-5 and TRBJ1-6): DARVTQTPRHKVTEMGQEVTMRCQPILGHNTVFWYRQTMMQGLELLAYFRNRAPLDDSGMPKDRFSAEMPDATLATLKIQPSEPRDSAVYFCASGLVTWGKERSPLHFGNGTRLTVT.

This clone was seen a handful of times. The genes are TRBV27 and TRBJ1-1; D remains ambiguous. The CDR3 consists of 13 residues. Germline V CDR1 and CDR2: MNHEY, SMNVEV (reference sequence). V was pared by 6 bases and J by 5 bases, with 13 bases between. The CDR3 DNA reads TGTGCCAGCAGATCCCGAGAGTGGACTGAAGCTTTCTTT. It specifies CASRSREWTEAFF.

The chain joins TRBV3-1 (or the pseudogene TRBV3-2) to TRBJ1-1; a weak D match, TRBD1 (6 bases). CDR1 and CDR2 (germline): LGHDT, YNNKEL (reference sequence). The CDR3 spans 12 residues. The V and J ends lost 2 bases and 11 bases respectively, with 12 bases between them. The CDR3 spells CASSQTRGVAFF. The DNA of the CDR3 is TGTGCCAGCAGCCAAACCAGGGGAGTGGCTTTCTTT.